This T cell receptor (beta chain) originates from a study of PD-1 blockade in classical Hodgkin lymphoma. Produced via immunoSEQ multiplex PCR; TCRdb's table is partial and in-frame only. The sample consists of just under 100,000 clones, roughly 88% of them appearing once. Whole-study findings and limits: Reported baseline diversity: healthy donors highest, relapsed/refractory patients lowest.

Comments on this clone: Its antigen is still unknown.

Every patient experienced relapse after autologous stem cell transplantation, and brentuximab vedotin exposure varied. V lost 4 bases and J lost 3, with 16 bases in between. CDR1 is SGHNT, CDR2 YYREEE, per germline (reference sequence). The CDR3 spans 16 residues. Sequenced here: peripheral blood mononuclear cells (PBMCs), sampled at baseline. The chain uses TRBV5-4 and TRBJ1-4, with a possible D match to TRBD1 (5 bases). The receptor's source is a human donor with classical Hodgkin lymphoma. The CDR3 region has the DNA TGTGCCAGCAGCATTGGGGGGGGGTTCTCTAATGAAAAACTGTTTTTT. Its protein is CASSIGGGFSNEKLFF.